This record concerns one T cell receptor beta chain sequence. Its antigen remains unidentified. This entry is derived from a study of blood T cells in healthy people across ages. Sample donors were healthy Caucasian individuals that came from Russia, aged about 6 to 95. Study-level results: Donor CMV infection status was unknown, possibly confounding age-related changes in expanded clonotypes. The study found more naive CD4+ cells and higher diversity in long-lived than aged donors.

This CDR3 spans 15 amino acids. V lost 1 base and J 7 bases, leaving 11 bases between the germline ends. Germline-derived CDR1 and CDR2 are SEHNR and FQNEAQ (reference sequence). It was with a sample-barcoded 5' primer and a J-beta primer mix that a second PCR of roughly 6 to 11 cycles was run. TCRdb fed the 5' RACE reads into MiXCR, producing one record per CDR3 protein. The sample records about 770,000 distinct CDR3 sequences, approximately 48% being singletons. This TCR came from a man aged 60-69 years in good health. Sequencing was performed on blood. V and J are TRBV7-9 and TRBJ1-6; D is uncertain. CDR3: CASSLVSGRNSPLHF. CDR3 in DNA: TGTGCCAGCAGCTTAGTTTCAGGCAGGAATTCACCCCTCCACTTT.